The T cell receptor beta chain under discussion was sequenced for a study of CD8 T cells in ankylosing spondylitis. Study results and caveats: What seemed typical of ankylosing spondylitis blood was a TCR beta motif built from roughly eight highly homologous variants.

As concerns this clonotype: The target antigen is unknown.

TCRdb re-called the 5' RACE reads with MiXCR, one entry per CDR3 protein. The sample holds around 490,000 distinct CDR3 sequences, over 4% seen once. Trimming shortened V by 3 bases and J by 3 bases, and 11 bases separated the two germline ends. From germline, CDR1 is SGHVS and CDR2 FQNEAQ. The CDR3 has 14 residues. The chain recombines TRBV7-8 with TRBJ1-1; no reliable D call. The sequence was obtained from a male donor with ankylosing spondylitis. Sequencing was done on a sample of blood, either unsorted or a sorted T cell fraction (not recorded which). CDR3 loop: CASSLSRTYTEAFF. Written as DNA, the CDR3 is TGTGCCAGCAGCTTGTCCCGAACCTACACTGAAGCTTTCTTT.